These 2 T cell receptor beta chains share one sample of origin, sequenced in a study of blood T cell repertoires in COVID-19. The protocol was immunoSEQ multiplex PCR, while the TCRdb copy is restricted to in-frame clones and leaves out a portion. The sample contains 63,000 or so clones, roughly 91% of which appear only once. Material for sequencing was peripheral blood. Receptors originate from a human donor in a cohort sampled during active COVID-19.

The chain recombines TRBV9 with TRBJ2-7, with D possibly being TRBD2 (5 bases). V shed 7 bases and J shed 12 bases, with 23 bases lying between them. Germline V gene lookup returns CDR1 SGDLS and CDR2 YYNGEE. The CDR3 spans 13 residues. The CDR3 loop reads CASRGPSDGSWYF. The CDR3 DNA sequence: TGTGCCAGCCGAGGGCCCTCTGACGGAAGCTGGTACTTC.

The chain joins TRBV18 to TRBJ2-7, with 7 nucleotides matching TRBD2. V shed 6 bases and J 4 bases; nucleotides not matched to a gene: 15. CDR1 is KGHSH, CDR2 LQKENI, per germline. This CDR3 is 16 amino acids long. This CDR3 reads CASSILPGLRLYEQYF. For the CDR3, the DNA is TGTGCCAGCTCTATCCTCCCGGGACTAAGACTATACGAGCAGTACTTC.